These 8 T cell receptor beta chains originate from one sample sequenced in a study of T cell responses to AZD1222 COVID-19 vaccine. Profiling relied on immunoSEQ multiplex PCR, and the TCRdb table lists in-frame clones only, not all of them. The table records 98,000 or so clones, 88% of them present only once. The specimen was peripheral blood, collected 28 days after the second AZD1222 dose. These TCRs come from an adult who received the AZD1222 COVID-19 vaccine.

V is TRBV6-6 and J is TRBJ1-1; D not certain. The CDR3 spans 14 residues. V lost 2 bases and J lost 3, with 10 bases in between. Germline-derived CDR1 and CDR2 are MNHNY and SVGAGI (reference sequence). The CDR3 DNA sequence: TGTGCCAGCAGTTACGAAGAGGAGGACACTGAAGCTTTCTTT. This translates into CASSYEEEDTEAFF.

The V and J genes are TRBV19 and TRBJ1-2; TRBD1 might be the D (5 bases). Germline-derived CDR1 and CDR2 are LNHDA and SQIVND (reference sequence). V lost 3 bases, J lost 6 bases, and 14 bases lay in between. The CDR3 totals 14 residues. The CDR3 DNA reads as TGTGCCAGTAGTATGGGCAGGGTAGGGGATGGCTACACCTTC. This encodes CASSMGRVGDGYTF.

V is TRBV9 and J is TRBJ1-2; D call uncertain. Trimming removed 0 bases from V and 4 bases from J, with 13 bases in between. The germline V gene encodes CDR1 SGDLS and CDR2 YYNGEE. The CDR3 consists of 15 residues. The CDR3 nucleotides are TGTGCCAGCAGCGTAGAAGCAGTCCCGACCTATGGCTACACCTTC. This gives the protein CASSVEAVPTYGYTF.

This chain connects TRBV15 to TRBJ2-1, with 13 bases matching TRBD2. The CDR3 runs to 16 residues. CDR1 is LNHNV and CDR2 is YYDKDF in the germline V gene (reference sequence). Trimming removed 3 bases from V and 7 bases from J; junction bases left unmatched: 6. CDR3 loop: CATSRGRGLAGNEQFF. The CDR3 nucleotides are TGTGCCACCAGCAGGGGGCGGGGACTAGCGGGGAATGAGCAGTTCTTC.

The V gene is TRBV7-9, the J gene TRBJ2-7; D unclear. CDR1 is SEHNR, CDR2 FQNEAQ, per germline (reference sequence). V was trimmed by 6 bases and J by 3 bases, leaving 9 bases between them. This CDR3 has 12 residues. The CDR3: CASRSEIYEQYF. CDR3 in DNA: TGTGCCAGCAGGTCCGAGATCTACGAGCAGTACTTC.

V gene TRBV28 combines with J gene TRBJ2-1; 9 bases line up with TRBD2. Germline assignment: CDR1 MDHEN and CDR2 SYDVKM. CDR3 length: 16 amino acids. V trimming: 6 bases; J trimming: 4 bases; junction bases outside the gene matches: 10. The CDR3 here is CASRSGGRAAYNEQFF. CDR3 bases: TGTGCCAGCAGATCTGGCGGGAGGGCCGCGTACAATGAGCAGTTCTTC.

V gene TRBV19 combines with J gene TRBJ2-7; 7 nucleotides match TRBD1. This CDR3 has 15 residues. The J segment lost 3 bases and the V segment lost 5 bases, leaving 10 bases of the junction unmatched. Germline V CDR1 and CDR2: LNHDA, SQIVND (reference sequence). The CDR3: CASSSGRTGYYEQYF. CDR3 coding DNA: TGTGCCAGTAGTTCAGGTAGGACAGGATACTACGAGCAGTACTTC.

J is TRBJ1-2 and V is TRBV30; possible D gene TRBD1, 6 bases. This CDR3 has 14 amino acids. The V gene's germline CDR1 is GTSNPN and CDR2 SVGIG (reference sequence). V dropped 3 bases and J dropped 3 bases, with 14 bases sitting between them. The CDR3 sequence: CAWRGAGTDYGYTF. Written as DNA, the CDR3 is TGTGCCTGGAGGGGGGCCGGGACTGACTATGGCTACACCTTC.